The sequence of this TCR beta chain was determined in a study of shared clonotypes between healthy human individuals. Profiling relied on immunoSEQ multiplex PCR, and the TCRdb table lists in-frame clones only, not all of them. Of 950,000 to 1,100,000 clones in the sample, approximately 68% were seen once. This clone was seen more than once but under ten times. All participating donors were Caucasian adults from Nashville, Tennessee. The sequence derives from a man younger than 30 in good health. The sequencing sample was made of memory CD4+ T cells sorted from blood. Subset denoted: CD45RA-negative fraction.

The CDR3 is CASSSAHSSGNTIYF. CDR3 DNA: TGTGCCAGTAGTTCAGCACACAGCTCTGGAAACACCATATATTTT. The V and J genes are TRBV19 and TRBJ1-3; D is uncertain. The V gene's germline CDR1 is LNHDA and CDR2 SQIVND (reference sequence). The CDR3 is 15 amino acids. The V and J ends lost 5 bases and 0 bases respectively, with 11 bases between them.